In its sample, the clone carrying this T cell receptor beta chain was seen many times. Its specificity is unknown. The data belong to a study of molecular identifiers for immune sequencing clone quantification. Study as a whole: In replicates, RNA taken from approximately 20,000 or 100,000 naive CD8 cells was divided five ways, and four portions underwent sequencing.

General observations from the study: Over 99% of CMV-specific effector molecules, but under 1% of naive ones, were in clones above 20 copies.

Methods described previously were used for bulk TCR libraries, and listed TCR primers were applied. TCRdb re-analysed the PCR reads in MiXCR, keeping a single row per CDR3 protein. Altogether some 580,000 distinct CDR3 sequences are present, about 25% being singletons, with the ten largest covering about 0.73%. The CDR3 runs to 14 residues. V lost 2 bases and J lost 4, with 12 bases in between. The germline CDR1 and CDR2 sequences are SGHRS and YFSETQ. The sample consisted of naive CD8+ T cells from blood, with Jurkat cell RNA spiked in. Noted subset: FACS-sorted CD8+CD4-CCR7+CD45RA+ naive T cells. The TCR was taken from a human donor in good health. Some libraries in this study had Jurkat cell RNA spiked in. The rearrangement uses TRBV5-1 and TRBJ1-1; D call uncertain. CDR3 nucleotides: TGCGCCAGCAGCTTAGTCTGGTTGGGCACTGAAGCTTTCTTT. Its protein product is CASSLVWLGTEAFF.